This T cell receptor beta chain was found in a study of T cell repertoires in cytomegalovirus infection (dated by TCRdb to between 2017 and 2020). In terms of the full investigation: Donor HLA type was relevant to the analysis, as public TCR beta signatures indicated carriage of CMV infection together with the matching HLA type. The study at large found these results: The ex vivo response was dominated by HLA-C-restricted CMV-specific TCR beta clonotypes, which also provided the single most frequent clonotype in two of eight donors. In both this cohort and an independent cohort of some 350 donors, the cumulative frequency of public TCR beta family members distinguished carriers of CMV infection plus the relevant HLA type.

The instrument given in TCRdb is Illumina HiSeq 1500. TCRdb reran the public reads through fastp at Q25 and MiXCR, keeping productive beta chains. Here each entry gathers all rows of one CDR3 protein and keeps the most common genes and DNA. The sample yields 350,000 to 450,000 distinct CDR3 sequences; 15% to 20% were counted once. The top ten clones comprise 8.7% of the sample. This clonotype showed up many times. Its antigen remains undetermined. No base qualities exist here, and no much larger clone lies one base off it. Between the V and J ends, shortened by 6 bases and 0 bases respectively, the junction contains 8 bases. CDR1 and CDR2, per the germline V gene (reference sequence), are MNHEY and SMNVEV. From the cysteine through the phenylalanine, the CDR3 covers 13 amino acids. Only CDR3 DNA is held: 39 bases, read in frame from base 1.

Sequencing used PBMCs. Recombination joined TRBV27 with TRBJ1-1; the D gene identity is not certain. The receptor's source is a human donor in good health (CMV status not recorded). Some clones in this sample may be carry-over from other donors' samples. The nucleotide sequence is given as TGTGCCAGCAGGCAGATTTTGAACACTGAAGCTTTCTTT. The resulting protein is CASRQILNTEAFF.